This TCR beta chain was retrieved from a study of response to subunit inactivated influenza vaccine. General study findings and limits: Authors suggested few new T cells are recruited by each seasonal influenza vaccination.

This clonotype was seen more than once but under ten times. Antigen specificity is unknown. MiXCR was run by TCRdb on the RT-PCR reads, yielding one entry per CDR3 protein. The repertoire holds about 700,000 distinct CDR3 sequences, roughly 14% seen once, with 6% to 8% in the top ten. This CDR3 has 12 amino acids. Per the germline V gene, CDR1 is KGHSH and CDR2 is LQKENI. V was trimmed by 6 bases and J by 10 bases, leaving 12 bases between them. The chain uses TRBV18 and TRBJ1-4; D gene ambiguous. This TCR was recovered from a man aged 50 or older who received an inactivated influenza vaccine. Specimen: PBMCs from blood, collected roughly 15 days before vaccination. The CDR3 loop reads CASSPATRKLFF. The CDR3 nucleotides are TGTGCCAGCTCCCCCGCGACGAGAAAACTGTTTTTT.